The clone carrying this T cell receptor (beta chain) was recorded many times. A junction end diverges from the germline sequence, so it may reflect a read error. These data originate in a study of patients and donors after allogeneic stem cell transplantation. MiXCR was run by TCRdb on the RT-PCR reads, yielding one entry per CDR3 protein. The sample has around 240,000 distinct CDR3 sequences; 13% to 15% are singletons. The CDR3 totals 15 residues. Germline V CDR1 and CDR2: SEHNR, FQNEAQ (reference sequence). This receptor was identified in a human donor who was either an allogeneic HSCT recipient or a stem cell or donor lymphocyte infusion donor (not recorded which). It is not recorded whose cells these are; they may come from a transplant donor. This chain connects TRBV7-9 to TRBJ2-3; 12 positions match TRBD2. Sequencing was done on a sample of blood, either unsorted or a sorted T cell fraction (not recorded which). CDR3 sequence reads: CASSPNSPSGRAMDF. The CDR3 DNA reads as TGTGCCAGCAGCCCCAATTCCCCTAGCGGGAGGGCAATGGATTTT.